This TCR beta chain was observed in a study of T cell repertoires in cytomegalovirus infection. Study-level results: CMV-specific HLA-C-restricted TCR beta clonotypes dominated the ex vivo response.

Germline V CDR1 and CDR2: LGHDT, YNNKEL (reference sequence). Losses at the gene ends were 8 bases for V and 5 bases for J; bases not matched to a gene: 7. CDR3 length: 13 amino acids. Regarding this clonotype: Its antigen is unknown.

TCRdb called the reads again in MiXCR, with one record for every CDR3 protein. The top ten clones hold around 9.6% of a sample with 450,000 to 600,000 distinct CDR3 sequences, 11% of them seen once. The V and J genes are TRBV3-1 and TRBJ1-1; TRBD1 aligns across 8 bases. The source of this sequence is a human donor in good health (CMV status not recorded). Some clones in this sample may be carry-over from other donors' samples. Sequenced material: PBMCs. In DNA form, the CDR3 reads TGTGCCAGCGGACAGGGTAAAGGGACTGAAGCTTTCTTT. Its protein is CASGQGKGTEAFF.